This T cell receptor beta chain was sequenced in a study of human T cells and chemical hapten exposure. Germline V gene lookup returns CDR1 SGHRS and CDR2 YFSETQ. The CDR3 runs to 18 residues. The ends lost 0 bases at V and 6 bases at J; junction bases unmatched: 15. Before extraction, the whole blood was not fractionated, and total RNA was taken from it. TCRdb reprocessed the 5' RACE reads via MiXCR and lists one record per CDR3 protein. The table shows tens of thousands of distinct CDR3 sequences, with roughly 15% occurring only once. The rearrangement joins TRBV5-1 to TRBJ2-1; TRBD2 matches 7 bases. The sequence was obtained from a female donor in good health. The DNA for the CDR3 is TGCGCCAGCAGCTTGGTTCTAGTTAGCGCGGGAGACCCCAATGAGCAGTTCTTC. The encoded protein is CASSLVLVSAGDPNEQFF.